This TCR beta chain was observed in a study of cytomegalovirus exposure and HLA in healthy donors. Study background: T cells numbering 150 million to 200 million yielded approximately 100 million unique TCR beta sequences in an earlier analysis. HLA-typed donors were the source of around 85 million unique TCRs held in an early data release. Findings of the study overall: It was only CMV serostatus that was available as immune exposure information. Among the most significant clusters, several appeared linked to common viral pathogens in a later analysis.

PCR was performed using 60 Vbeta and 13 Jbeta primers. TCRdb's table, derived via immunoSEQ multiplex PCR, lists solely in-frame clones and lacks some. The table includes some 130,000 clones, 80% detected once. To note about this clone: Antigen unknown.

V was pared by 6 bases and J by 3 bases, with 8 bases between. CDR3 length equals 12 residues. Per the germline V gene, CDR1 is ENHRY and CDR2 is SYGVKD. This TCR was recovered from a man aged 25 to 45 in good health. The chain has TRBV10-3 and TRBJ1-2, with D hard to call. The sequencing sample was made of PBMCs. The CDR3 here is CAIRAPDYGYTF. The CDR3 DNA reads TGTGCCATCAGAGCACCTGACTATGGCTACACCTTC.